This is a list of T cell receptor beta chains from one sample in a study of shared clonotypes between healthy human individuals. Produced via immunoSEQ multiplex PCR; TCRdb's table is partial and in-frame only. The table records 600,000 to 750,000 clones, approximately 72% of them present only once. Sequencing was carried out using memory CD4+ T cells sorted from blood. Receptors were obtained from a young woman in good health. CDR3s include the opening cysteine and the closing phenylalanine or tryptophan. The D gene is left open where the match is weak. Only part of the rows carry a size: once, few, many, or a class if the clone is expanded.

>once|NA|TRBV5-4|TRBJ2-1
CASSLGTFSGQFF
TGTGCCAGCAGCCTTGGGACCTTCAGCGGGCAGTTCTTC
>NA|NA|TRBV28|TRBJ2-1
CASSLGGPSYNEQFF
TGTGCCAGCAGCCTAGGGGGTCCCTCCTACAATGAGCAGTTCTTC
>NA|NA|TRBV7-2|TRBJ2-1
CASSLIQSGAPGSYNEQFF
TGTGCCAGCAGCTTAATCCAGTCGGGAGCGCCCGGTTCCTACAATGAGCAGTTCTTC
>few|TRBD2|TRBV7-2|TRBJ2-2
CASILRDGLANTGELFF
TGTGCCAGCATCCTTAGGGACGGACTAGCGAACACCGGGGAGCTGTTTTTT
>NA|NA|TRBV2|TRBJ1-2
CASSGDVGNYGYTF
TGTGCCAGCAGTGGTGACGTAGGGAACTATGGCTACACCTTC
>many|NA|TRBV4-2|TRBJ2-4
CASSQEGPSLAKNIQYF
TGTGCCAGCAGCCAAGAAGGACCGTCACTAGCCAAAAACATTCAGTACTTC
>NA|TRBD2|TRBV4-1|TRBJ2-7
CASSQLAGVYEQYF
TGCGCCAGCAGCCAACTAGCGGGGGTCTACGAGCAGTACTTC
>few|TRBD1|TRBV7-9|TRBJ2-7
CASSLGQGGSYEQYF
TGTGCCAGCAGCTTAGGACAGGGCGGCTCCTACGAGCAGTACTTC
>NA|TRBD1|TRBV28|TRBJ2-1
CASSIGQGSYNEQFF
TGTGCCAGCAGTATCGGACAGGGGAGCTACAATGAGCAGTTCTTC
>NA|NA|TRBV4-1|TRBJ2-3
CASSQGRTVTDTQYF
TGCGCCAGCAGCCAAGGCCGGACTGTCACAGATACGCAGTATTTT
>NA|NA|TRBV4-1|TRBJ1-4
CASSSIGTPGEKLFF
TGCGCCAGCAGCTCTATAGGGACCCCGGGTGAAAAACTGTTTTTT
>NA|TRBD2|TRBV4-2|TRBJ2-1
CASSPTSGSRYEQFF
TGTGCCAGCAGTCCCACTAGCGGGAGTCGGTATGAGCAGTTCTTC
>many|NA|TRBV7-2|TRBJ2-1
CASSFSSSYNEQFF
TGTGCCAGCAGCTTTAGCAGTTCCTACAATGAGCAGTTCTTC
>NA|NA|TRBV11-2|TRBJ1-6
CASSSTGTPIKSPLHF
TGTGCCAGCAGCTCGACCGGGACCCCAATCAAGTCACCCCTCCACTTT
>NA|TRBD2|TRBV6-4|TRBJ2-7
CASSDQAGEGYEQYF
TGTGCCAGCAGTGATCAAGCGGGAGAGGGGTACGAGCAGTACTTC
>few|TRBD2|TRBV7-2|TRBJ2-5
CASSFGGRAGQETQYF
TGTGCCAGCAGCTTCGGCGGGAGGGCGGGGCAAGAGACCCAGTACTTC
>NA|TRBD1|TRBV28|TRBJ2-4
CASTKTGGMGNIQYF
TGTGCCAGCACCAAAACAGGGGGAATGGGAAACATTCAGTACTTC
>NA|NA|TRBV28|TRBJ2-7
CASSTQYEQYF
TGTGCCAGCAGTACCCAATACGAGCAGTACTTC
>NA|TRBD1|TRBV5-1|TRBJ1-4
CASSVTGGNEKLFF
TGCGCCAGCAGCGTGACAGGGGGAAATGAAAAACTGTTTTTT
>once|TRBD2|TRBV27|TRBJ2-3
CASSLYSSSGVPSTDTQYF
TGTGCCAGCAGTTTATACTCCTCTAGCGGGGTACCTAGCACAGATACGCAGTATTTT
>NA|NA|TRBV15|TRBJ2-2
CATSGKERAYTGELFF
TGTGCCACCAGCGGTAAAGAGCGGGCGTACACCGGGGAGCTGTTTTTT
>few|TRBD1|TRBV15|TRBJ2-1
CATSRRQGYNEQFF
TGTGCCACCAGCAGACGACAGGGTTACAATGAGCAGTTCTTC
>NA|TRBD2|TRBV4-1|TRBJ2-3
CASSQQRDGTQYF
TGCGCCAGCAGCCAACAGCGGGATGGAACGCAGTATTTT
>NA|NA|TRBV7-9|TRBJ1-1
CASSLGVEAFF
TGTGCCAGCAGCTTAGGGGTTGAAGCTTTCTTT
>NA|TRBD1|TRBV4-2|TRBJ2-2
CASSQGQGVGGELFF
TGTGCCAGCAGCCAAGGACAGGGAGTCGGCGGGGAGCTGTTTTTT
>once|NA|TRBV2|TRBJ2-7
CASSEQGNEQYF
TGTGCCAGCAGTGAACAAGGTAACGAGCAGTACTTC
>NA|TRBD2|TRBV13|TRBJ2-5
CASSLLLAPTEQETQYF
TGTGCCAGCAGCTTGTTACTAGCGCCAACAGAACAAGAGACCCAGTACTTC
>NA|NA|TRBV28|TRBJ2-1
CASSLNGPSEQFF
TGTGCCAGCAGTCTAAATGGCCCAAGTGAGCAGTTCTTC
>few|TRBD2|TRBV19|TRBJ2-3
CASSIGGTSGTDTQYF
TGTGCCAGTAGTATAGGCGGGACTAGCGGCACAGATACGCAGTATTTT
>NA|TRBD2|TRBV27|TRBJ2-7
CASSFLGGSYEQYF
TGTGCCAGCAGTTTTTTGGGGGGGTCCTACGAGCAGTACTTC
>NA|NA|TRBV19|TRBJ1-5
CASRRGAYSNQPQHF
TGTGCCAGTAGGAGGGGCGCCTATAGCAATCAGCCCCAGCATTTT
>NA|TRBD1|TRBV2|TRBJ2-7
CASIGQGSSYEQYF
TGTGCCAGCATCGGACAGGGGAGCTCCTACGAGCAGTACTTC
>NA|NA|TRBV19|TRBJ1-1
CASSSRGGSTEAFF
TGTGCCAGTAGTTCGCGCGGGGGAAGCACTGAAGCTTTCTTT
>NA|TRBD1|TRBV11-2|TRBJ2-7
CASSWGTGAYEQYF
TGTGCCAGCAGCTGGGGGACAGGGGCCTACGAGCAGTACTTC
>NA|TRBD1|TRBV6-1|TRBJ1-5
CASRSGGQNQPQHF
TGTGCCAGCCGTTCAGGGGGTCAGAATCAGCCCCAGCATTTT
>NA|TRBD1|TRBV11-2|TRBJ2-7
CASSTFRGYEVKQYF
TGTGCCAGCAGCACCTTCAGGGGGTACGAGGTCAAGCAGTACTTC
>NA|TRBD2|TRBV29-1|TRBJ2-1
CSVGGLAGAYNEQFF
TGCAGCGTTGGGGGACTAGCGGGAGCCTACAATGAGCAGTTCTTC
>NA|NA|TRBV19|TRBJ1-5
CASSRGGTEGHQHF
TGTGCCAGTAGTAGGGGGGGAACAGAAGGTCACCAGCATTTT
>NA|TRBD1|TRBV28|TRBJ1-5
CASRQGGQPQHF
TGTGCCAGCCGACAGGGTGGACAGCCCCAGCATTTT
>NA|TRBD2|TRBV6-6|TRBJ2-3
CASSPSGDTQYF
TGTGCCAGCAGCCCTAGCGGTGATACGCAGTATTTT
>NA|NA|TRBV7-9|TRBJ2-1
CASSSGPLGNVDEQFF
TGTGCCAGCAGCTCGGGACCCCTTGGGAATGTCGATGAGCAGTTCTTC
>NA|NA|TRBV18|TRBJ2-5
CASSPITTLTETQYF
TGTGCCAGCTCACCCATCACAACTTTGACAGAGACCCAGTACTTC
>NA|TRBD1|TRBV11-1|TRBJ1-5
CASSSTGSGNQPQHF
TGTGCCAGCAGCTCGACAGGGTCAGGCAATCAGCCCCAGCATTTT